One sample yielded the 7 T cell receptor beta chains listed below, sequenced in a study of shared clonotypes between healthy human individuals. Sequenced by immunoSEQ multiplex PCR; TCRdb stores in-frame clones only, minus some. This table has about 1.1 million clones, approximately 80% appearing once. Sequenced sample: memory CD4+ T cells from PBMCs. Subset specified: CD45RA-negative fraction. These receptors all come from a man younger than 30 in good health. Some clones in this sample may be carry-over from other donors' samples.

Concerning this clone itself: The germline gene is not matched at one end of the junction; a read error may be the cause. The V gene is TRBV7-2, the J gene TRBJ1-1; no definite D call. The CDR3 length is 14 residues. CDR1 SGHTA and CDR2 FQGNSA come from the germline V gene. CDR3 loop: CASSLMPLNTKAFF. CDR3 DNA: TGTGCCAGCAGCTTAATGCCACTAAACACTAAAGCTTTCTTT.

The chain carries TRBV7-3 and TRBJ2-6; D gene ambiguous. CDR1 is SGHTA, CDR2 FQGTGA, per germline. The CDR3 consists of 15 residues. V lost 3 bases, J lost 2 bases, and 8 bases lay in between. The CDR3 bases are TGTGCCAGCAGCTTGGAGAAAACTGGGGCCAACGTCCTGACTTTC. As protein: CASSLEKTGANVLTF.

The chain carries TRBV5-1 and TRBJ2-1; TRBD2 aligns across 10 bases. Germline CDR1 reads SGHRS; CDR2 reads YFSETQ. This CDR3 spans 14 amino acids. V shed 1 base and J 15 bases; nucleotides not matched to a gene: 10. For the CDR3, the DNA is TGCGCCAGCAGCTTGACTAGCGGGAATGTGGTTACGTTCTTC. It translates to CASSLTSGNVVTFF.

This chain uses TRBV18 with TRBJ1-2; D is undetermined. The length of the CDR3 is 15 residues. Trimming left V 2 bases short and J 2 bases short, with 12 bases between. Looked up from germline, CDR1 is KGHSH and CDR2 is LQKENI. CDR3 residues: CASSPGQAGNYGYTF. The CDR3 region has the DNA TGTGCCAGCTCACCAGGTCAAGCGGGAAACTATGGCTACACCTTC. Looking up the rest from reference TRBV18 and TRBJ1-2 gives the full variable domain: NAGVMQNPRHLVRRRGQEARLRCSPMKGHSHVYWYRQLPEEGLKFMVYLQKENIIDESGMPKERFSAEFPKEGPSILRIQQVVRGDSAAYFCASSPGQAGNYGYTFGSGTRLTVV.

This clone was seen a few times. This chain uses TRBV9 with TRBJ2-1; 10 positions match TRBD2. CDR3 length: 17 amino acids. After removal of 3 bases from V and 0 bases from J, the junction contained 6 bases not matched to a gene. Germline assignment: CDR1 SGDLS and CDR2 YYNGEE. The CDR3 DNA reads TGTGCCAGCAGCGCAAGAACTAGCGGGGCCTCCTACAATGAGCAGTTCTTC. As protein: CASSARTSGASYNEQFF. Drawing the rest from reference TRBV9 and TRBJ2-1, the complete variable domain is DSGVTQTPKHLITATGQRVTLRCSPRSGDLSVYWYQQSLDQGLQFLIQYYNGEERAKGNILERFSAQQFPDLHSELNLSSLELGDSALYFCASSARTSGASYNEQFFGPGTRLTVL.

This chain joins TRBV28 and TRBJ1-5; D unresolved. The CDR3 has 14 amino acids. Germline lookup yields CDR1 MDHEN and CDR2 SYDVKM. Trimming pared 7 bases from V and 0 bases from J, leaving 10 bases between. CDR3 DNA: TGTGCCAGCAAGGAGCAGTCTAGCAATCAGCCCCAGCATTTT. Translated, it gives CASKEQSSNQPQHF.

The chain recombines TRBV5-8 with TRBJ2-3; no clear D gene. V shed 3 bases and J shed 0 bases, with 17 bases lying between them. The germline V gene encodes CDR1 SGHTS and CDR2 YDEGEE. CDR3 length: 17 residues. CDR3 coding DNA: TGTGCCAGCAGCTCCAGTATCCTCGCAACTAGCACAGATACGCAGTATTTT. Residues: CASSSSILATSTDTQYF.